A single sample is the source of the 30 T cell receptor beta chains below, sequenced in a study of blood T cell repertoires in COVID-19. Sequencing was performed with immunoSEQ multiplex PCR; in TCRdb, only in-frame clones are kept and a portion is missing. This sample has approximately 110,000 clones, with approximately 86% found just once. Sample: peripheral blood. These receptors came from a man aged 35 to 55 with acute or convalescent COVID-19.

The rearrangement uses TRBV19 and TRBJ1-2; D not resolved. The germline CDR1 and CDR2 sequences are LNHDA and SQIVND (reference sequence). V dropped 2 bases and J dropped 8 bases, with 18 bases sitting between them. The CDR3 is 15 residues long. CDR3 DNA sequence: TGTGCCAGTAGTATATTCGGAGATTCCTATCAAGGCTACACCTTC. Its translation: CASSIFGDSYQGYTF. Supplemented by reference TRBV19 and TRBJ1-2, the full variable domain reads DGGITQSPKYLFRKEGQNVTLSCEQNLNHDAMYWYRQDPGQGLRLIYYSQIVNDFQKGDIAEGYSVSREKKESFPLTVTSAQKNPTAFYLCASSIFGDSYQGYTFGSGTRLTVV.

The chain uses TRBV7-6 and TRBJ1-4; D is perhaps TRBD1 (6 bases). The CDR3 covers 15 residues. The germline V gene has CDR1 SGHVS and CDR2 FNYEAQ. V lost 5 bases to trimming and J lost 8 bases, with 18 bases between them. CDR3 amino acids: CASSQAGGAREKLFF. DNA for the CDR3: TGTGCCAGCAGCCAGGCGGGGGGCGCCAGGGAAAAACTGTTTTTT.

The chain combines TRBV7-2 with TRBJ1-3; D is possibly TRBD1 (5 bases). The V and J ends lost 2 bases and 2 bases respectively, with 16 bases between them. Germline lookup yields CDR1 SGHTA and CDR2 FQGNSA. This CDR3 has 17 residues. CDR3 sequence reads: CASSLTSGGMAGNTIYF. In DNA, the CDR3 is TGTGCCAGCAGCTTAACTTCCGGGGGAATGGCTGGAAACACCATATATTTT. Full variable domain (missing parts from reference TRBV7-2 and TRBJ1-3): GAGVSQSPSNKVTEKGKDVELRCDPISGHTALYWYRQSLGQGLEFLIYFQGNSAPDKSGLPSDRFSAERTGGSVSTLTIQRTQQEDSAVYLCASSLTSGGMAGNTIYFGEGSWLTVV.

V is TRBV2 and J is TRBJ2-5, with 9 bases identical to TRBD1. Germline CDR1 and CDR2: SNHLY and FYNNEI. The CDR3 sequence is 14 residues long. The V segment lost 4 bases and the J segment 5 bases; nucleotides outside the gene matches: 5. CDR3 coding DNA: TGTGCCAGCAGTGGGACAGGGGAATGGGAGACCCAGTACTTC. This encodes CASSGTGEWETQYF.

This clone was seen once. The rearrangement uses TRBV5-4 and TRBJ2-5; 8 bases align to TRBD2. In germline, CDR1 is SGHNT, CDR2 YYREEE (reference sequence). Germline trimming cut 2 bases from V and 6 bases from J; bases unmatched to any gene: 6. This CDR3 contains 14 residues. CDR3 loop: CASSFPGLDKTQYF. The CDR3 nucleotides read TGTGCCAGCAGCTTTCCGGGACTAGACAAGACCCAGTACTTC.

This chain joins TRBV2 and TRBJ1-1, with 7 bases fitting TRBD1. The V and J ends lost 5 bases and 2 bases, in that order; junction bases with no gene match: 5. CDR1 and CDR2 (germline): SNHLY, FYNNEI. The CDR3 covers 14 residues. For the CDR3, the DNA is TGTGCCAGCAGTAGACAGGGCGGAAACACTGAAGCTTTCTTT. This encodes CASSRQGGNTEAFF.

This chain joins TRBV19 and TRBJ1-5; 8 positions agree with TRBD1. The ends lost 10 bases at V and 3 bases at J; junction bases unmatched: 5. The germline CDR1 and CDR2 sequences are LNHDA and SQIVND (reference sequence). There are 13 residues in the CDR3. In DNA form, the CDR3 reads TGTGCCACTTCGACAGGGGACAATCAGCCCCAGCATTTT. As protein: CATSTGDNQPQHF.

J is TRBJ2-7 and V is TRBV5-1, with 7 bases matching TRBD1. V trimming: 4 bases; J trimming: 2 bases; junction bases outside the gene matches: 12. The germline V gene encodes CDR1 SGHRS and CDR2 YFSETQ. The CDR3 contains 16 residues. Written as DNA, the CDR3 is TGCGCCAGCAGCCTCCGGGACAGAGGGGGACCCTACGAGCAGTACTTC. This codes for CASSLRDRGGPYEQYF.

The J gene is TRBJ2-7, the V gene TRBV5-6; 7 positions match TRBD1. With V trimmed by 6 bases and J by 6 bases, 9 bases remained unmatched. This CDR3 region has 13 residues. Germline CDR1 is SGHDT and CDR2 is YYEEEE. The CDR3, as DNA: TGTGCCAGCAACTCGGGACAGAGAAGCGAGCAGTACTTC. Amino acids: CASNSGQRSEQYF.

In this sample, this clone turned up a few times. The rearrangement links TRBV5-8 to TRBJ1-1, with 8 positions matching TRBD1. Germline CDR1 SGHTS, CDR2 YDEGEE. V shed 0 bases, J shed 4 bases, and the junction held 2 bases outside the gene matches. CDR3 size: 14 residues. Here the CDR3 reads CASSLGTGFTEAFF. CDR3 bases: TGTGCCAGCAGCTTGGGGACAGGGTTCACTGAAGCTTTCTTT.

This chain links TRBV19 with TRBJ2-5; a possible D gene is TRBD2 (6 bases). The V gene lost 4 bases and the J gene lost 1 base, with 13 bases spanning the gap. Germline V lookup: CDR1 LNHDA, CDR2 SQIVND (reference sequence). The CDR3 contains 15 residues. The CDR3 reads CASSTWAGLQETQYF. CDR3 coding DNA: TGTGCCAGTAGTACTTGGGCGGGACTCCAAGAGACCCAGTACTTC.

The rearrangement links TRBV5-1 to TRBJ1-1, with 7 bases fitting TRBD1. This CDR3 has 14 residues. Germline V CDR1 and CDR2: SGHRS, YFSETQ. V lost 0 bases, J lost 7 bases, and 6 bases stayed unmatched. The CDR3 DNA is TGCGCCAGCAGCTTGGCCGGGACAGACTTTGAAGCTTTCTTT. This sequence encodes CASSLAGTDFEAFF.

J is TRBJ2-1 and V is TRBV3-1 (or the pseudogene TRBV3-2); 13 nucleotides line up with TRBD2. Germline CDR1 LGHDT, CDR2 YNNKEL (reference sequence). Trimming removed 3 bases from V and 9 bases from J; junction bases left unmatched: 8. This CDR3 region has 16 residues. The CDR3 sequence is CASSHPGLAGRGEQFF. The DNA for the CDR3 is TGTGCCAGCAGCCACCCGGGACTAGCGGGACGGGGTGAGCAGTTCTTC.

The chain carries TRBV12-3 or TRBV12-4 and TRBJ1-2; D gene ambiguous. This CDR3 spans 13 amino acids. V lost 1 base to trimming and J lost 10 bases, with 13 bases between them. In DNA form, the CDR3 reads TGTGCCAGCAGTTTAGACGGGGTTGGGTTCTACACCTTC. This sequence encodes CASSLDGVGFYTF.

This clone has only a few counts. V usage is TRBV18 and J usage is TRBJ2-1, with 9 bases lining up with TRBD1. Germline values: CDR1 KGHSH, CDR2 LQKENI. The CDR3 is 14 amino acids. V trimming: 4 bases; J trimming: 5 bases; junction bases outside the gene matches: 3. Here the CDR3 reads CASSRGTGNNEQFF. CDR3 sequence (DNA): TGTGCCAGCTCACGAGGGACAGGGAACAATGAGCAGTTCTTC.

The gene calls are TRBV7-9 and TRBJ2-1; D is undetermined. Trimming removed 2 bases at V and 0 bases at J, with 8 bases between. The CDR3 is made up of 15 amino acids. Looked up from germline, CDR1 is SEHNR and CDR2 is FQNEAQ (reference sequence). This chain's CDR3 is CASSLTRSSYNEQFF. Written as DNA, the CDR3 is TGTGCCAGCAGCTTAACTCGGAGCTCCTACAATGAGCAGTTCTTC. The entire variable domain, with the rest obtained from reference TRBV7-9 and TRBJ2-1, is as follows: DTGVSQNPRHKITKRGQNVTFRCDPISEHNRLYWYRQTLGQGPEFLTYFQNEAQLEKSRLLSDRFSAERPKGSFSTLEIQRTEQGDSAMYLCASSLTRSSYNEQFFGPGTRLTVL.

This rearrangement joins TRBV10-3 to TRBJ1-1; 8 nucleotides align to TRBD1. This CDR3 has 14 amino acids. Germline CDR1 is ENHRY and CDR2 is SYGVKD. V was clipped by 4 bases and J by 3 bases; unmatched bases: 4. The CDR3 sequence is CAISANRGDTEAFF. For the CDR3, the DNA is TGTGCCATCAGTGCCAACAGGGGGGACACTGAAGCTTTCTTT.

The J gene is TRBJ1-3, the V gene TRBV5-4, with TRBD1 identical over 9 bases. J gave up 1 base and V 4 bases, and 9 bases lay outside the gene matches. This CDR3 has 17 amino acids. Germline loops: CDR1 SGHNT, CDR2 YYREEE (reference sequence). The CDR3 sequence is CASSDELTGGSGNTIYF. The CDR3 DNA follows: TGTGCCAGCAGCGATGAGCTGACAGGGGGTTCTGGAAACACCATATATTTT.

A word on this clone: The same CDR3 also results from other DNA sequences found in this sample. The J gene is TRBJ2-5, the V gene TRBV25-1, with 7 bases matching TRBD1. With V trimmed by 5 bases and J by 1 base, 1 base remained unmatched. The CDR3 loop spans 13 amino acids. Germline V lookup: CDR1 MGHDK, CDR2 SYGVNS. The CDR3 sequence is CASSRQGQETQYF. CDR3 sequence (DNA): TGTGCCAGCAGTCGACAGGGCCAAGAGACCCAGTACTTC.

This rearrangement joins TRBV5-4 to TRBJ2-5, with TRBD2 matching over 9 bases. Germline V CDR1 and CDR2: SGHNT, YYREEE (reference sequence). V lost 2 bases, J lost 5 bases, and 7 bases stayed unmatched. The CDR3 sequence is 15 residues long. CDR3 loop: CASSFSGGFRETQYF. The CDR3 DNA follows: TGTGCCAGCAGCTTTAGCGGGGGCTTTCGTGAGACCCAGTACTTC.

The DNA for the CDR3 is TGTGCCAGCAGCTTAGTAGCGGGAGGTCGCGGGTACAATGAGCAGTTCTTC. As protein: CASSLVAGGRGYNEQFF. This chain uses TRBV11-3 with TRBJ2-1; 10 nucleotides agree with TRBD2. Germline trimming cut 1 base from V and 4 bases from J; bases unmatched to any gene: 7. CDR3 length: 17 residues. CDR1 is SGHNT and CDR2 is YENEEA in the germline V gene. Looking up the rest from reference TRBV11-3 and TRBJ2-1 gives the full variable domain: EAGVVQSPRYKIIEKKQPVAFWCNPISGHNTLYWYLQNLGQGPELLIRYENEEAVDDSQLPKDRFSAERLKGVDSTLKIQPAELGDSAVYLCASSLVAGGRGYNEQFFGPGTRLTVL.

This sequence joins TRBV19 and TRBJ2-5, with 9 bases fitting TRBD2. In germline, CDR1 is LNHDA, CDR2 SQIVND (reference sequence). The V gene end was trimmed by 5 bases and the J gene end by 2 bases; junction bases not matched to a gene: 12. The CDR3 contains 17 residues. CDR3: CASSGGSGSKLQETQYF. The CDR3 nucleotides read TGTGCCAGTAGTGGCGGTAGCGGGAGCAAGTTACAAGAGACCCAGTACTTC.

This chain connects TRBV6-5 to TRBJ1-2; tentative D call: TRBD1 (6 bases). V lost 5 bases and J 0 bases, leaving 10 bases between the germline ends. The CDR3 is 14 residues long. The germline CDR1 and CDR2 sequences are MNHEY and SVGAGI. The CDR3 DNA is TGTGCCAGCAGTCGGACAGATACTAACTATGGCTACACCTTC. Its translation: CASSRTDTNYGYTF.

The V and J genes are TRBV19 and TRBJ1-6; D perhaps matches TRBD1 (6 bases). In germline, CDR1 is LNHDA, CDR2 SQIVND (reference sequence). This CDR3 spans 15 amino acids. Trimming left V 5 bases short and J 5 bases short, with 13 bases between. The CDR3 protein is CASSYRETDNSPLHF. CDR3 bases: TGTGCCAGTAGTTACAGGGAGACGGATAATTCACCCCTCCACTTT.

This sequence joins TRBV7-2 and TRBJ2-2; 8 bases are shared with TRBD1. Germline assignment: CDR1 SGHTA and CDR2 FQGNSA. This CDR3 contains 16 residues. The J segment lost 6 bases and the V segment lost 5 bases, leaving 11 bases of the junction unmatched. The CDR3 region has the DNA TGTGCCAGCAGCCCCTGGACAGGGAGGCGCCCCGGGGAGCTGTTTTTT. Translated: CASSPWTGRRPGELFF.

The V gene is TRBV5-1, the J gene TRBJ1-4, with a weak D call TRBD1 (6 bases). Trimming cost V 2 bases and J 4 bases, with 18 bases left between them. Germline V gene data show CDR1 as SGHRS and CDR2 as YFSETQ. CDR3 length: 17 amino acids. CDR3 loop: CASSFQAGAGGNEKLFF. The CDR3 DNA reads as TGCGCCAGCAGCTTTCAGGCAGGGGCCGGTGGTAATGAAAAACTGTTTTTT.

The chain carries TRBV4-1 and TRBJ2-5, with 12 bases lining up with TRBD2. This CDR3 region has 19 residues. CDR1 and CDR2 from the germline V gene are MGHRA and YSYEKL. Germline trimming cut 1 base from V and 5 bases from J; bases unmatched to any gene: 14. The CDR3: CASSQGSPLLAGGGETQYF. The DNA of the CDR3 is TGCGCCAGCAGCCAAGGGAGCCCCCTACTAGCGGGGGGTGGGGAGACCCAGTACTTC.

In its sample, this clone was seen once. The V call is TRBV5-6, the J call TRBJ2-1, with D perhaps matching TRBD2 (5 bases). The V end was cut by 0 bases, the J end by 4 bases, with 14 bases between. The CDR3 contains 16 residues. Germline-derived CDR1 and CDR2 are SGHDT and YYEEEE. This chain's CDR3 is CASSLASGVGYNEQFF. CDR3 DNA sequence: TGTGCCAGCAGCTTGGCGTCCGGGGTCGGGTACAATGAGCAGTTCTTC.

This chain uses TRBV25-1 with TRBJ1-5, with D unresolved. The CDR3 has 12 amino acids. V gave up 6 bases and J gave up 3 bases, with 6 bases separating them. CDR1 and CDR2 (germline): MGHDK, SYGVNS. The CDR3 here is CASSKLNQPQHF. CDR3 nucleotides: TGTGCCAGCAGCAAGCTCAATCAGCCCCAGCATTTT.

The chain couples TRBV2 to TRBJ1-2; TRBD1 aligns across 7 bases. V lost 8 bases and J lost 5; bases outside the gene matches: 2. CDR1 and CDR2 from the germline V gene are SNHLY and FYNNEI. The CDR3 totals 11 residues. CDR3 protein: CASGTEYGYTF. The CDR3 nucleotides read TGTGCCAGCGGGACAGAGTATGGCTACACCTTC.